One sample yielded the 23 T cell receptor beta chains listed below, sequenced in a study of blood T cell repertoires in COVID-19. TCRdb's table, derived via immunoSEQ multiplex PCR, lists solely in-frame clones and lacks some. The data hold about 64,000 clones, with around 90% observed a single time. The specimen was peripheral blood. The receptors come from a human donor in a cohort sampled during active COVID-19.

The chain couples TRBV19 to TRBJ1-1, with D possibly TRBD1 on 6 matching bases. CDR1 and CDR2 from the germline V gene are LNHDA and SQIVND (reference sequence). Trimming pared 1 base from V and 5 bases from J, leaving 14 bases between. The CDR3 consists of 15 residues. CDR3 amino acids: CASSIVFTGPTEAFF. CDR3 nucleotide sequence: TGTGCCAGTAGTATAGTATTCACAGGGCCGACTGAAGCTTTCTTT.

The chain recombines TRBV5-1 with TRBJ2-5; 7 nucleotides match TRBD1. Germline CDR1 is SGHRS and CDR2 is YFSETQ. V lost 4 bases to trimming and J lost 4 bases; unmatched junction nucleotides: 4. This CDR3 contains 13 residues. The CDR3 coding sequence is TGCGCCAGCAGCCTACAGGGGAGAGAGACCCAGTACTTC. Translation: CASSLQGRETQYF. Full variable domain (rest looked up from reference TRBV5-1 and TRBJ2-5): KAGVTQTPRYLIKTRGQQVTLSCSPISGHRSVSWYQQTPGQGLQFLFEYFSETQRNKGNFPGRFSGRQFSNSRSEMNVSTLELGDSALYLCASSLQGRETQYFGPGTRLLVL.

V is TRBV5-4 and J is TRBJ2-1; D remains unclear. This CDR3 region has 14 residues. Per germline, CDR1 SGHNT and CDR2 YYREEE (reference sequence). With 1 base removed from V and 0 bases from J, the gap between germline ends came to 5 bases. For the CDR3, the DNA is TGTGCCAGCAGCTTGCCGAGCTCCTACAATGAGCAGTTCTTC. Translation: CASSLPSSYNEQFF.

The V and J genes are TRBV19 and TRBJ2-5, with D perhaps TRBD2 (6 bases). Germline V lookup: CDR1 LNHDA, CDR2 SQIVND (reference sequence). Trimming shortened V by 5 bases and J by 3 bases, and 22 bases separated the two germline ends. This CDR3 has 17 residues. DNA of the CDR3: TGTGCCAGTAGTTCCAGAATCAGGGATATAGCGGAAGAGACCCAGTACTTC. It is translated as CASSSRIRDIAEETQYF.

CDR3 bases: TGTGCCAGCAGGTTTTCCGGGACAGGCAGGGGTACGCAGTATTTT. This codes for CASRFSGTGRGTQYF. This sequence joins TRBV2 and TRBJ2-3; 8 bases line up with TRBD1. Germline trimming cut 6 bases from V and 8 bases from J; bases unmatched to any gene: 13. This CDR3 comprises 15 residues. Per germline, CDR1 SNHLY and CDR2 FYNNEI.

Only a few counts were recorded for this clone. The chain employs TRBV10-3 and TRBJ1-2; D is perhaps TRBD1 (6 bases). CDR1 and CDR2 from the germline V gene are ENHRY and SYGVKD. V was cut by 8 bases and J by 0 bases, with 13 bases left in between. The CDR3 has 14 residues. CDR3 DNA sequence: TGTGCCATCCGAGGGGGGGGAGCTAACTATGGCTACACCTTC. It specifies CAIRGGGANYGYTF.

This clone is a singleton in its sample. This sequence joins TRBV19 and TRBJ1-2, with 8 bases fitting TRBD1. CDR3 size: 15 residues. Trimming removed 0 bases from V and 4 bases from J; junction bases left unmatched: 4. Germline CDR1 LNHDA, CDR2 SQIVND (reference sequence). The CDR3 loop reads CASSIEPDRGYGYTF. The CDR3 DNA follows: TGTGCCAGTAGTATAGAACCAGACAGGGGCTATGGCTACACCTTC.

The chain is built from TRBV2 and TRBJ2-7, with 11 bases matching TRBD2. The CDR3 is 15 residues long. The V gene end was trimmed by 2 bases and the J gene end by 7 bases; junction bases not matched to a gene: 7. From germline, CDR1 is SNHLY and CDR2 FYNNEI. CDR3 nucleotide sequence: TGTGCCAGCAGTGAAAGGCTAGCGGGAGGTAGTGAGCAGTACTTC. It is translated as CASSERLAGGSEQYF.

The V call is TRBV20-1, the J call TRBJ2-3, with 7 bases aligning to TRBD2. The CDR3 is 11 amino acids. Trimming removed 5 bases from V and 12 bases from J; junction bases left unmatched: 8. Germline V gene data show CDR1 as DFQATT and CDR2 as SNEGSKA (reference sequence). The CDR3 DNA is TGCAGTGCTCTATTACTAGCGTATCAGTATTTT. It encodes CSALLLAYQYF.

The J gene is TRBJ2-5, the V gene TRBV7-9; 8 nucleotides agree with TRBD1. Trimming removed 5 bases from V and 2 bases from J; junction bases left unmatched: 7. This CDR3 is built from 15 residues. Germline CDR1 reads SEHNR; CDR2 reads FQNEAQ (reference sequence). CDR3: CASSLDRGLQETQYF. The CDR3 nucleotides read TGTGCCAGCAGCCTAGACAGGGGTCTACAAGAGACCCAGTACTTC.

This clone has more than one count but fewer than ten. The chain recombines TRBV28 with TRBJ1-6; a possible D gene is TRBD1 (6 bases). The CDR3 runs to 17 residues. Germline V gene lookup returns CDR1 MDHEN and CDR2 SYDVKM. Deletions cut 4 bases from V and 11 bases from J, with 24 bases between. In DNA, the CDR3 is TGTGCCAGCAGTTGGGCAAAACACAGGGCCCTGGGGACACCCCTCCACTTT. Residues: CASSWAKHRALGTPLHF.

The gene calls are TRBV19 and TRBJ1-1; 7 bases match TRBD1. V was clipped by 7 bases and J by 1 base; unmatched bases: 6. Germline V lookup: CDR1 LNHDA, CDR2 SQIVND (reference sequence). There are 14 residues in the CDR3. CDR3 nucleotide sequence: TGTGCCAGTACGAGACAGGGATGGAACACTGAAGCTTTCTTT. Its protein is CASTRQGWNTEAFF. Full variable domain (outside the CDR3, taken from reference TRBV19 and TRBJ1-1): DGGITQSPKYLFRKEGQNVTLSCEQNLNHDAMYWYRQDPGQGLRLIYYSQIVNDFQKGDIAEGYSVSREKKESFPLTVTSAQKNPTAFYLCASTRQGWNTEAFFGQGTRLTVV.

The chain is built from TRBV6-2 or TRBV6-3 and TRBJ2-7; the match to TRBD1 covers 7 bases. The length of the CDR3 is 15 residues. Per germline, CDR1 MNHEY and CDR2 SVGEGT. V dropped 6 bases and J dropped 0; count of bases not matched to a gene: 8. CDR3 amino acids: CASSPDRSYSYEQYF. The CDR3 bases are TGTGCCAGCAGCCCGGACAGGTCCTACTCCTACGAGCAGTACTTC.

The chain employs TRBV4-1 and TRBJ2-7; 7 nucleotides line up with TRBD1. With 3 bases clipped from V and 0 bases from J, the junction kept 2 bases outside the gene matches. The length of the CDR3 is 14 residues. The germline V gene encodes CDR1 MGHRA and CDR2 YSYEKL. CDR3 DNA: TGCGCCAGCAGCCAGGGACAGAGCTCCTACGAGCAGTACTTC. Its protein product is CASSQGQSSYEQYF.

The V call is TRBV19, the J call TRBJ1-2, with 9 bases that match TRBD1. V lost 9 bases to trimming and J lost 6 bases; unmatched junction nucleotides: 5. The CDR3 has 12 residues. CDR1 and CDR2 from the germline V gene are LNHDA and SQIVND (reference sequence). Here the CDR3 DNA reads TGTGCCAGCAACAGGGGGCGAGATGGCTACACCTTC. It is translated as CASNRGRDGYTF.

CDR3 coding DNA: TGTGCCATCAGTGAGTGGCCGGGAGGGGAGGAGACCCAGTACTTC. It specifies CAISEWPGGEETQYF. V usage is TRBV10-3 and J usage is TRBJ2-5; TRBD2 aligns across 8 bases. Germline-derived CDR1 and CDR2 are ENHRY and SYGVKD. V lost 1 base to trimming and J lost 5 bases; unmatched junction nucleotides: 6. This CDR3 comprises 15 residues.

The chain carries TRBV11-3 and TRBJ2-2, with TRBD2 matching over 9 bases. The CDR3 sequence is 17 residues long. Trimming removed 1 base from V and 2 bases from J; junction bases left unmatched: 5. Germline V lookup: CDR1 SGHNT, CDR2 YENEEA. In DNA, the CDR3 is TGTGCCAGCAGCTTAGCCTTCCTAGCGGGAAACACCGGGGAGCTGTTTTTT. It codes for CASSLAFLAGNTGELFF.

This chain joins TRBV4-2 and TRBJ2-3; TRBD2 is a possible D gene (6 bases). Germline CDR1 and CDR2: LGHNA and YNFKEQ. The CDR3 runs 14 residues. V dropped 4 bases and J dropped 3 bases, with 11 bases sitting between them. The CDR3 nucleotides read TGTGCCAGCAGCCCGGGAGTATGGACAGATACGCAGTATTTT. Protein product: CASSPGVWTDTQYF.

This chain uses TRBV9 with TRBJ1-1, with a possible D match to TRBD1 (5 bases). Trimming removed 3 bases at V and 4 bases at J, with 16 bases between. This CDR3 has 15 amino acids. Germline V gene lookup returns CDR1 SGDLS and CDR2 YYNGEE. CDR3 sequence (DNA): TGTGCCAGCAGCGATCTAGAAGGAGGGGTCACTGAAGCTTTCTTT. Its translation: CASSDLEGGVTEAFF. The full variable domain, its missing parts supplied by reference TRBV9 and TRBJ1-1, is DSGVTQTPKHLITATGQRVTLRCSPRSGDLSVYWYQQSLDQGLQFLIQYYNGEERAKGNILERFSAQQFPDLHSELNLSSLELGDSALYFCASSDLEGGVTEAFFGQGTRLTVV.

The chain links TRBV29-1 to TRBJ1-4; 9 bases fit TRBD1. Germline CDR1 SQVTM, CDR2 ANQGSEA. The V and J ends lost 7 bases and 10 bases, in that order; junction bases with no gene match: 13. The CDR3 covers 14 residues. The CDR3 DNA reads TGCAGCGCCGGGGACAGGGTTGAATTCGGAAAACTGTTTTTT. Translation: CSAGDRVEFGKLFF.

This rearrangement joins TRBV5-1 to TRBJ2-2; 13 bases are shared with TRBD2. The CDR3 is made up of 16 amino acids. Germline V CDR1 and CDR2: SGHRS, YFSETQ. Trimming removed 2 bases from V and 8 bases from J; junction bases left unmatched: 6. The CDR3 DNA follows: TGCGCCAGCAGCTTAACTAGCGGGAGGGCCCCGGGGGAGCTGTTTTTT. Its protein is CASSLTSGRAPGELFF.

The CDR3 reads CASSQVGPAGETQYF. CDR3 nucleotide sequence: TGTGCCAGCAGCCAAGTGGGGCCAGCGGGAGAGACCCAGTACTTC. The genes are TRBV4-2 and TRBJ2-5, with D perhaps matching TRBD2 (6 bases). Germline CDR1 reads LGHNA; CDR2 reads YNFKEQ. Trimming pared 1 base from V and 4 bases from J, leaving 13 bases between. This CDR3 region has 15 residues.

The V and J genes are TRBV7-3 and TRBJ2-1, with TRBD2 matching 10 bases. Germline V gene data show CDR1 as SGHTA and CDR2 as FQGTGA. The CDR3 length is 17 residues. With V trimmed by 5 bases and J by 7 bases, 14 bases remained unmatched. The CDR3 nucleotides are TGTGCCAGCAGCGAGGAAGGTAGCGGGGGGCTGAGGAATGAGCAGTTCTTC. It is translated as CASSEEGSGGLRNEQFF.